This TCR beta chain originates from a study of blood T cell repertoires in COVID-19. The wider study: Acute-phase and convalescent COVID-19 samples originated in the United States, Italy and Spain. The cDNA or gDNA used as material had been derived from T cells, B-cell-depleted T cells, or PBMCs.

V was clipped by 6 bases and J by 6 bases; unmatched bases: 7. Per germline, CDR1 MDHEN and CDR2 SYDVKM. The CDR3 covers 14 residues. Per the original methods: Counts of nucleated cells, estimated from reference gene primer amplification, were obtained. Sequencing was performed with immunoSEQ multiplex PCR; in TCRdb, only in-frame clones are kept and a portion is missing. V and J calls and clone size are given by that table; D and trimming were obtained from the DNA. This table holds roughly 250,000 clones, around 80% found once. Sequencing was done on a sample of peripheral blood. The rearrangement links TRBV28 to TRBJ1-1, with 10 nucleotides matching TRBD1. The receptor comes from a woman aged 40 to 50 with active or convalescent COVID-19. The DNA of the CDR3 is TGTGCCAGCAGGATCCGGGACAGGGGCCCTGAAGCTTTCTTT. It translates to CASRIRDRGPEAFF. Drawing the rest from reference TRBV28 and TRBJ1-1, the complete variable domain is DVKVTQSSRYLVKRTGEKVFLECVQDMDHENMFWYRQDPGLGLRLIYFSYDVKMKEKGDIPEGYSVSREKKERFSLILESASTNQTSMYLCASRIRDRGPEAFFGQGTRLTVV.